This T cell receptor beta chain was retrieved from a study of post-analysis software for immune sequencing data. Unique molecular identifiers were carried by the TCR beta cDNA libraries. TCRdb re-called the PCR reads through MiXCR, storing one row per CDR3 protein. In the table there are some 500,000 distinct CDR3 sequences, approximately 45% of which are singletons. This clonotype was detected only a few times. Its antigen is still unknown. Whole-study results and caveats: The study found significantly lower normalized Chao1 diversity in multiple sclerosis patients than in controls. Analysis by F measure revealed that same-batch samples clustered strongly together.

This sequence originates from a girl aged 10-17 years with multiple sclerosis. Sequencing was done on a sample of blood.

The CDR3 DNA sequence: TGTGCCAGCAGCTTAGAGGGGGGGTTTGACTACGAGCAGTACTTC. It is translated as CASSLEGGFDYEQYF. V and J are TRBV7-2 and TRBJ2-7, with a possible D match to TRBD2 (7 bases). The CDR3 consists of 15 residues. V gave up 1 base and J gave up 3 bases, with 13 bases separating them. Germline V lookup: CDR1 SGHTA, CDR2 FQGNSA.